This entry concerns a single T cell receptor (beta chain). This clone's antigen is unknown. No base quality information exists; no much larger clone differs at one position. The cohort consisted of some 730 healthy bone marrow donors. All cohort members were sampled while nominally healthy, although unrecorded immune exposures were likely present. The donor tested CMV seropositive and was one of the 289 seropositive cohort members. Every donor gave a peripheral blood sample, and the peripheral blood mononuclear cells from that sample were used for TCR beta sequencing. Genomic DNA extraction from the blood cell samples was performed with the Qiagen DNeasy Blood Extraction Kit. This record belongs to a study of cytomegalovirus exposure and HLA in healthy donors (dated by TCRdb to about 2017). Turning to the overall study: An earlier analysis of roughly 610 of the donors reported under 300 Gb of sequence data and 117 million unique TCR beta sequences obtained from about 179 million T cells. Roughly 300 gigabases of sequencing data and approximately 80 million unique TCR sequences were included in an early release covering several hundred HLA-typed donors. The genetic ancestry cluster associated with self-reported Caucasian donors included around 76% of the roughly 410 genotyped donors. The study aimed to test whether signatures of past pathogen exposure could be identified by cataloging public T cell receptors. The T cell repertoires of 670 or so subjects were profiled by immunosequencing and related to cytomegalovirus serostatus. Besides the first cohort of hundreds of subjects, a separate validation cohort made up of 120 or so different subjects was used. To predict cytomegalovirus infection status, the study combined high-throughput TCR immunosequencing, statistical association of individual TCRs with disease status, and machine learning. To study patterns of TCR occurrence, a later analysis re-analyzed previously published TCR beta repertoires from hundreds of donors and added high-resolution HLA genotyping. Rather than using new phenotypic data, the later analysis identified candidate immune exposures from TCR beta sequences and from how often those sequences occurred across donors. In an earlier analysis of over 550 of the donors, high-throughput TCR beta sequencing was used to judge whether each TCR beta V gene segment behaved as functional or pseudogenic. Alongside the repertoire data, information on donor age, sex, ethnicity and CMV serostatus was compiled. Genome-wide SNP genotypes for about 55% of the roughly 670 donors were used in a later genetic analysis, which treated that subset as a discovery cohort. All discovery cohort repertoires had been generated using a single sequencing platform. Both class I and class II loci were covered by HLA typing, at four-digit resolution. The number of donors typed differed by locus, with 629-630 for A, B, C, DRB1 and DQB1, about 500 for DQA1, 600 to 610 for DPA1, and approximately 470 for DPB1. A few DR-DQ haplotypes were treated as single units for association and clustering because of strong linkage in the cohort. Across 300 to 400 genotyped donors of the cohort, an average of approximately 240,000 unique TCR beta nucleotide sequences per donor were sequenced, and approximately 17% of those sequences were non-productive.

Overall study results and their limits: Most TCR sequences were seen in very few donors, while some public TCRs were found in many individuals. A further reported finding was that TCR beta sequences accurately predicted the HLA-A and HLA-B alleles for most subjects in the first cohort. A later genetic analysis associated a missense DCLRE1C variant with V-gene and J-gene trimming of TCR beta chains, and an independent cohort replicated the association. In an earlier analysis of 500 to 650 of the donors, most TCR beta V segments appeared in productive rearrangements about 87% or about 30% of the time, broadly matching IMGT annotations. According to a later analysis, most CMV-associated TCR beta chains appeared to be HLA-restricted, and the HLA associations seemed to be driven largely by CMV exposure. For the cohort, immune exposure information was limited to CMV serostatus. In a later analysis, some 18,000 TCR beta sequences were associated with specific HLA alleles at a false discovery rate of 0.05. According to a later genetic analysis, donors in an Asian-associated ancestry cluster had fewer N-insertions in productive TCRs than the roughly 700-donor mean. According to a later analysis, parvovirus B19, influenza, CMV and Epstein-Barr virus appeared linked to several top co-occurrence clusters. A group of highly shared sequence variants was considered likely to be a technical artifact of the sequencing pipeline. In a later analysis, HLA-associated TCR beta chains were found to be more clonally expanded and to have lower generation probabilities than equally common non-associated chains. HLA typing was unavailable for some donors at each locus, so association tests used only the typed subset. Correlated functional status among segregating V segments might be attributable to linkage disequilibrium, but an unknown experimental factor could not be ruled out. The authors suggested that the approach could potentially be generalized to other disease states and immunological phenotypes. A later analysis found that TCR association rates varied across HLA loci, with DRB1 alleles showing the most associated TCRs and HLA-C alleles the fewest. When HLA alleles, especially DR and DQ, strongly co-occurred, TCR associations were difficult to assign to individual alleles. In both the original and validation cohorts, the classifier was reported to diagnose cytomegalovirus status with high specificity and sensitivity. The study listed 150 to 200 TCR beta chains as associated with cytomegalovirus. The presence/absence analyses assumed that sequencing depth was roughly uniform across donors, and that assumption may not be true. Only TCR beta chains were sequenced in this cohort, and the absence of alpha or paired-chain data limited detectable features. The 87-base-pair reads could not distinguish some IMGT-functional V segments, including TRBV6-2 and TRBV6-3, so those segments were excluded. Because counts were too low, around 17 rarely observed V segments, including chromosome 9 orphons, were left out of the earlier analysis of approximately 580 of the donors. In vitro tests confirmed that three of the cytomegalovirus-associated TCR beta chains recognize cytomegalovirus antigens.

The V end gives up 5 bases and the J end 3 bases, leaving 6 bases in the junction not matched to a gene. Looking up the germline V gene yields CDR1 SGHVS and CDR2 FQNEAQ. The CDR3 measures 15 amino acids from cysteine to phenylalanine. The sequence is cut down to CDR3 DNA, 45 bases in frame from base 1. The protocol used for the library was the immunoSEQ multiplex PCR assay. For the multiplex PCR, a mixture combining 60 forward primers for TCR Vbeta segments and 13 reverse primers for TCR Jbeta segments was used. The CDR3 region of rearranged TCR beta genes was amplified from genomic DNA by a multiplex PCR assay. On the Illumina HiSeq System, the amplified TCR beta libraries were sequenced as 87-base-pair reads. Regarding the original processing steps: Across the 670 or so repertoires, a later analysis counted 60 million to 90 million unique TCR beta chains, 9 million to 14 million of which were shared by at least two donors. Raw reads were error-corrected and collapsed into unique sequences with a nearest-neighbor algorithm that merged closely related sequences to remove PCR and sequencing errors. To assign V, D and J gene segments, CDR3 sequences were aligned to IMGT reference sequences. For a sequence to be retained, a match of at least six nucleotides was required to both a V gene segment and a J gene segment. Rearrangements were classified as productive when the CDR3 lacked stop codons and remained in frame with V and J, and all other rearrangements were classified as non-productive. Following IMGT convention, CDR3 was defined as the stretch from the second conserved V-encoded cysteine to the conserved J-encoded phenylalanine. Sequences without an unambiguous match to a single V gene segment were excluded from the earlier analysis of a few hundred of the donors. An earlier analysis of about 600 of the donors called V segments functional above 56.7% productive rearrangements and segregating when the between-donor standard deviation exceeded 5%. A statistical classification framework was built to diagnose cytomegalovirus status from the catalog of TCR beta chain sequences. V and J gene assignment, in a later analysis, came from comparing TCR nucleotide sequences with IMGT/GENE-DB human TR gene sequences. A later analysis assigned CDR3 sequences and most-parsimonious VDJ recombination scenarios with the TCRdist pipeline. In a later analysis, each TCR beta chain was defined by its CDR3 amino acid sequence together with its V-gene family, and reads without a unique V-gene family were excluded. A later analysis removed several hundred highly shared, low-generation-probability nucleotide sequences to deal with suspected cross-contamination and a sequencing artifact. In a later analysis, a clonal expansion index was calculated for each public chain from normalized within-repertoire ranks of inferred template counts. Generation probabilities in a later analysis came from a VDJ recombination model fitted to out-of-frame rearrangements, and those results were checked against IGoR. A later analysis scored TCR-TCR, TCR-HLA and TCR-CMV co-occurrence with hypergeometric tests, applying a repertoire-size bias correction to TCR pairs. To estimate false discovery rates, a later analysis permuted the HLA or CMV assignments 20 times. In a later analysis, co-occurring TCRs were grouped using DBSCAN, and TCRdist sequence similarity was added for clustering within HLA-allele-positive subsets. Repertoires with fewer than 30,000 or more than 120,000 public chains, plus five repertoires with anomalous nucleotide sharing, were excluded from co-occurrence clustering. Entries here come from immuneACCESS through TCRdb and include only in-frame sequences with V and J called. Some clones fail to appear in such tables; in the studies checked, an unresolved V gene covers under half of the shortfall, and the cause of the remainder is unknown. The DNA gave D and trimming, while V, J and clone size come from that table. This sample comprises 95,000 to 150,000 clones, 75% to 85% of them detected only once. The top ten hold approximately 10% of the sample.

The chain uses TRBV7-8 and TRBJ1-4; 7 of the junction bases match TRBD1. The clonotype comes from a man younger than 40 in good health and CMV-seropositive. Sequenced sample: PBMCs. At the DNA level, the sequence is TGTGCCAGCAGCCTAGGCAGGGGGGCTAATGAAAAACTGTTTTTT. Its amino acids are CASSLGRGANEKLFF. The entire variable domain, with the stretches around the CDR3 drawn from the reference TRBV7-8 and TRBJ1-4 proteins, is GAGVSQSPRYKVAKRGQDVALRCDPISGHVSLFWYQQALGQGPEFLTYFQNEAQLDKSGLPSDRFFAERPEGSVSTLKIQRTQQEDSAVYLCASSLGRGANEKLFFGSGTQLSVL.